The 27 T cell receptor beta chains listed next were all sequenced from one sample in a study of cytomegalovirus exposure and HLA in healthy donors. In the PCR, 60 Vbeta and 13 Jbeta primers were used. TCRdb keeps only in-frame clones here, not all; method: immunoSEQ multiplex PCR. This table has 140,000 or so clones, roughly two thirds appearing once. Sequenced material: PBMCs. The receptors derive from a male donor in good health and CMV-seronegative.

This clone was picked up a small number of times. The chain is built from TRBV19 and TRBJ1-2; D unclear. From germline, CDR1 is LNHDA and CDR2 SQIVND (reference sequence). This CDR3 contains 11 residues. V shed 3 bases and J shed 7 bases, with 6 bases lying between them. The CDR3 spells CASSIEGGYTF. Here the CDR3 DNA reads TGTGCCAGTAGTATCGAGGGTGGCTACACCTTC.

The CDR3 nucleotides read TGTGCCAGCAGTTACCGGGGGGGTCATTGGGATACGCAGTATTTT. It codes for CASSYRGGHWDTQYF. This chain links TRBV6-5 with TRBJ2-3; 8 nucleotides agree with TRBD2. V was clipped by 2 bases and J by 6 bases; unmatched bases: 7. Germline loops: CDR1 MNHEY, CDR2 SVGAGI. CDR3 size: 15 residues.

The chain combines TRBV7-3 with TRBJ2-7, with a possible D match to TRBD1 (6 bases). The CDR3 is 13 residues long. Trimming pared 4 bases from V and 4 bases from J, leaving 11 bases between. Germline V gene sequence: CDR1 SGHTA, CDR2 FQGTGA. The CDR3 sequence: CASSSGVGYEQYF. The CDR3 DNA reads TGTGCCAGCAGCTCAGGGGTAGGGTACGAGCAGTACTTC.

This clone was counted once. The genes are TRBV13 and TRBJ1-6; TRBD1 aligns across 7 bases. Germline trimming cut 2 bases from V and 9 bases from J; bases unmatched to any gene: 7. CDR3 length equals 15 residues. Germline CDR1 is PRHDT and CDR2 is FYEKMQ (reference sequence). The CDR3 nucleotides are TGTGCCAGCAGCTTACGGGCTAGGGGGCCTTCACCCCTCCACTTT. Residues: CASSLRARGPSPLHF.

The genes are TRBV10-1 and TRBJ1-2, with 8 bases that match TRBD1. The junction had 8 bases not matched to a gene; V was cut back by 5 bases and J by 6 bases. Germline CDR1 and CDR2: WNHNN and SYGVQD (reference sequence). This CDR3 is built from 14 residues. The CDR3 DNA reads TGCGCCAGCAGTCTGGACAGGGTAGAACATGGCTACACCTTC. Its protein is CASSLDRVEHGYTF.

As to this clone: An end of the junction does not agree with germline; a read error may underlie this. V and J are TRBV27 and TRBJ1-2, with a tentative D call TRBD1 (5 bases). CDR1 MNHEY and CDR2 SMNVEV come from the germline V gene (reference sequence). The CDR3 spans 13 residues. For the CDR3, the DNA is TGTGCCAGCAGTCCTCTTAGGGGCTATGGCTACGCCTTC. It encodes CASSPLRGYGYAF.

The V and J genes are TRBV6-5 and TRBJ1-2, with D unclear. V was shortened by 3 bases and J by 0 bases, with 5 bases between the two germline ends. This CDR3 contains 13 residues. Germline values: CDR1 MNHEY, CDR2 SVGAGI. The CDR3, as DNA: TGTGCCAGCAGTTATACAGCTAACTATGGCTACACCTTC. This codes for CASSYTANYGYTF.

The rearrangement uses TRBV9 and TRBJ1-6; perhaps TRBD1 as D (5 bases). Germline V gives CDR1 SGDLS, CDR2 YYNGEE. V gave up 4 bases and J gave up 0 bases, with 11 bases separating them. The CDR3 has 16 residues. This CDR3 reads CASSPTASSYNSPLHF. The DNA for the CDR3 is TGTGCCAGCAGCCCGACAGCCTCCTCCTATAATTCACCCCTCCACTTT.

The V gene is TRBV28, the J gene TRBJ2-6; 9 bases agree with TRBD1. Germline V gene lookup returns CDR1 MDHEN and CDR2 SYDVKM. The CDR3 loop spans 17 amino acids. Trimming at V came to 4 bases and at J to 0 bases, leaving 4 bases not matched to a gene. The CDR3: CASSSGTGFSGANVLTF. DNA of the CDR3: TGTGCCAGCAGTTCCGGGACAGGGTTCTCTGGGGCCAACGTCCTGACTTTC.

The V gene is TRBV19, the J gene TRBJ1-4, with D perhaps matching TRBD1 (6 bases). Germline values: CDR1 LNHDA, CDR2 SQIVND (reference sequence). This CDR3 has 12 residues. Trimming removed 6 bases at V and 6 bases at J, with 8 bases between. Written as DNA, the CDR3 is TGTGCCAGTAGCAGACAGGATGAAAAACTGTTTTTT. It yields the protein CASSRQDEKLFF.

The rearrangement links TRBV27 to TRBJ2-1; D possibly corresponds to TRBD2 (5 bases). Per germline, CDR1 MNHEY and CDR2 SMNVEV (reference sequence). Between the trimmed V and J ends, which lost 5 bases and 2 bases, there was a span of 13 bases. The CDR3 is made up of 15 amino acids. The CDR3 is CASSPEGQPYNEQFF. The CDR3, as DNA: TGTGCCAGCAGTCCTGAGGGCCAGCCCTACAATGAGCAGTTCTTC.

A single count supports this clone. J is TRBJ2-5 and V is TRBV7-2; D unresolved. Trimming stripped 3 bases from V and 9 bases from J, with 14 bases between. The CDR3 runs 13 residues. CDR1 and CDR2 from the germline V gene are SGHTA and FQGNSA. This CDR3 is CASSLSVVFPQYF. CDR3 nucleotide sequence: TGTGCCAGCAGCTTGAGTGTGGTATTCCCCCAGTACTTC.

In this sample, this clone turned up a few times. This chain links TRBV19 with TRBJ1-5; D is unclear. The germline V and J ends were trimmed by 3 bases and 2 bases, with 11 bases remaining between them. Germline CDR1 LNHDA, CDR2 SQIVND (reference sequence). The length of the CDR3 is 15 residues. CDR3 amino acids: CASSIPRPRNQPQHF. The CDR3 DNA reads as TGTGCCAGTAGTATCCCCAGGCCCCGCAATCAGCCCCAGCATTTT.

The CDR3 protein is CASSLSGGAYYEQYF. CDR3 sequence (DNA): TGTGCCAGCAGCTTAAGCGGGGGGGCCTATTACGAGCAGTACTTC. The chain employs TRBV7-3 and TRBJ2-7, with TRBD2 matching over 9 bases. This CDR3 has 15 residues. Germline CDR1 and CDR2: SGHTA and FQGTGA. V shed 1 base and J 4 bases; nucleotides not matched to a gene: 5.

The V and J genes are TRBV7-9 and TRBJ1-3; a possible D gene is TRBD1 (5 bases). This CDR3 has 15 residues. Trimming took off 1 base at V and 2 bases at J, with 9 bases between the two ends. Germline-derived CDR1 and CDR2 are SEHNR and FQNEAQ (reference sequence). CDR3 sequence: CASSLELGAGNTIYF. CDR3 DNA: TGTGCCAGCAGCTTAGAATTAGGGGCTGGAAACACCATATATTTT.

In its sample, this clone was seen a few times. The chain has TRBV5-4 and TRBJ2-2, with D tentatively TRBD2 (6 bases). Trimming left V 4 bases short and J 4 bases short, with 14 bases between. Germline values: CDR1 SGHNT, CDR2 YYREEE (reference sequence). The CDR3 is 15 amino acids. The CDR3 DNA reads TGTGCCAGCAGCCCCCCGGGACTCATCACCGGGGAGCTGTTTTTT. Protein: CASSPPGLITGELFF.

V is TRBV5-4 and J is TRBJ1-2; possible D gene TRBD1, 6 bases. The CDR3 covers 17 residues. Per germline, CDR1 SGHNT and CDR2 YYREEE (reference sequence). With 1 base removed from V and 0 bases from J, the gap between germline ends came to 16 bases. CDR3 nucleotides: TGTGCCAGCAGCTTGAGCAGGGGCGTTCAAACTAACTATGGCTACACCTTC. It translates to CASSLSRGVQTNYGYTF.

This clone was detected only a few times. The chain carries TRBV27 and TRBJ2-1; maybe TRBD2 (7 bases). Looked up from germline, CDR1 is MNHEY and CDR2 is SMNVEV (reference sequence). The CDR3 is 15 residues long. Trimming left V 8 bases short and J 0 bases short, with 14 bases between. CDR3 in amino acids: CASHKGGSSYNEQFF. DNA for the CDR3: TGTGCCAGCCACAAGGGGGGGAGCTCCTACAATGAGCAGTTCTTC.

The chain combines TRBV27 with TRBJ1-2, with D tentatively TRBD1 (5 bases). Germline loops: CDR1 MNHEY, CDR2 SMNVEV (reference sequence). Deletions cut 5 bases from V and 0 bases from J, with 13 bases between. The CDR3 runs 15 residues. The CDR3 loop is CASSPTGGPNYGYTF. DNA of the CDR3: TGTGCCAGCAGTCCAACAGGTGGGCCTAACTATGGCTACACCTTC.

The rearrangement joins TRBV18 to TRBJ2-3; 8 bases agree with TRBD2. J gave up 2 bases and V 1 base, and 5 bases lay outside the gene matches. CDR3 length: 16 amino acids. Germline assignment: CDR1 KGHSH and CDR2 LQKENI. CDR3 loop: CASSPQTSELTDTQYF. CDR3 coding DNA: TGTGCCAGCTCACCACAGACTAGCGAGCTCACAGATACGCAGTATTTT. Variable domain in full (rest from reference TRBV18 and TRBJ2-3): NAGVMQNPRHLVRRRGQEARLRCSPMKGHSHVYWYRQLPEEGLKFMVYLQKENIIDESGMPKERFSAEFPKEGPSILRIQQVVRGDSAAYFCASSPQTSELTDTQYFGPGTRLTVL.

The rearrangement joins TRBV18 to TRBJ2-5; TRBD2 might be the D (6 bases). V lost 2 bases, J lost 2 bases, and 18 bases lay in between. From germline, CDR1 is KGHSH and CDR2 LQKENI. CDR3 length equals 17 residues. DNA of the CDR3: TGTGCCAGCTCACCAGGGTGGCGGGGATTGAGGCAAGAGACCCAGTACTTC. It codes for CASSPGWRGLRQETQYF. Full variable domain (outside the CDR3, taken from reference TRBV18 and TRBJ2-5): NAGVMQNPRHLVRRRGQEARLRCSPMKGHSHVYWYRQLPEEGLKFMVYLQKENIIDESGMPKERFSAEFPKEGPSILRIQQVVRGDSAAYFCASSPGWRGLRQETQYFGPGTRLLVL.

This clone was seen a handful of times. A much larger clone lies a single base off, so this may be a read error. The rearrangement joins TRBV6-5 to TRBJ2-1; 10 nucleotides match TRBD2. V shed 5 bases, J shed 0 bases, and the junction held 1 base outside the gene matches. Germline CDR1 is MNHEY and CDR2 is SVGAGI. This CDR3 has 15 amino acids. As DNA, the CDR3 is TGTGCCAGCAGTGCTAGCGGGAGCTCCTACAATGAGCAGTTCTTC. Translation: CASSASGSSYNEQFF.

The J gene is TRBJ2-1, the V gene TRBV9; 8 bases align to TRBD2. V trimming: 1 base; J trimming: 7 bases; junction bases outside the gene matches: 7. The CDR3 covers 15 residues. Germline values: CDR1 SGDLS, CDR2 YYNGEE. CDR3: CASSVITGGSNEQFF. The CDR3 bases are TGTGCCAGCAGCGTAATCACGGGGGGGTCAAATGAGCAGTTCTTC.

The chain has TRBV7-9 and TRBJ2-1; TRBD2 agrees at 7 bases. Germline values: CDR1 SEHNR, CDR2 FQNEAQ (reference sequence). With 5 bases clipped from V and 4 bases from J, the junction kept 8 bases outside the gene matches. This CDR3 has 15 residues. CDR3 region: CASSGSGVTYNEQFF. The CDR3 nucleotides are TGTGCCAGCAGCGGGAGCGGGGTGACTTACAATGAGCAGTTCTTC.

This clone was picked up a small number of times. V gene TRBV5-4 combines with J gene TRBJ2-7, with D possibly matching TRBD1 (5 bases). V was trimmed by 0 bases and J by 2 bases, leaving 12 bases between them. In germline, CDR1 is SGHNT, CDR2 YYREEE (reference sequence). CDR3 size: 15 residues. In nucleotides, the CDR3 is TGTGCCAGCAGCTTGGTGTCTGGGGCAACCTACGAGCAGTACTTC. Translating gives CASSLVSGATYEQYF.

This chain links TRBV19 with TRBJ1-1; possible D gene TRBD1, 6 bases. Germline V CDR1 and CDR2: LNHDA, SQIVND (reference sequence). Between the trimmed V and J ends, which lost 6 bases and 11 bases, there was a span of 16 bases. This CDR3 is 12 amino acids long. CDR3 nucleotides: TGTGCCAGTAGACCCACACGGGGGGCGGCTTTCTTT. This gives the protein CASRPTRGAAFF.

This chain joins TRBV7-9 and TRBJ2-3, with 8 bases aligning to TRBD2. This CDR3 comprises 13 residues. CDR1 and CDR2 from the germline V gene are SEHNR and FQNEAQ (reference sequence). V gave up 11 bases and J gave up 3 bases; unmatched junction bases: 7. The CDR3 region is CAGGREATDTQYF. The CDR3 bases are TGTGCCGGGGGGCGGGAGGCGACAGATACGCAGTATTTT.